The T cell receptor (beta chain) described here comes from a study of OX40 agonist ivuxolimab in advanced cancers. Background for the entire study: Ivuxolimab was a fully human IgG2 agonistic monoclonal antibody targeting the costimulatory receptor OX40 (CD134). Partial responses occurred in three dose-escalation patients, of whom one had hepatocellular carcinoma and two had cutaneous melanoma. Among the roughly 54 dose-escalation patients, about 20 had hepatocellular carcinoma, about 15 melanoma, 9 renal cell carcinoma and 9 head and neck cancer. The paper describes the monotherapy dose-escalation part (N of about 52 patients) of the phase I trial of ivuxolimab. Peripheral TCRbeta sequencing was intended to test whether TCR sequence diversity was altered and clonal T-cell expansion was caused by ivuxolimab. In the dose-escalation cohort, around four fifths of patients were male, and the mean age was approximately 60 years, with a range of 23 to 79. Patients were allowed to have had prior anti-PD-1, anti-PD-L1 or anti-CTLA-4 therapy, and around 43% of the dose-escalation patients had been treated with checkpoint inhibitors. Intravenous ivuxolimab was administered to patients every 2 weeks at six dose levels: 0.01, 0.1, 0.3, 1.5, 3 and 10 mg/kg.

Overall study results and their limits: Low levels of normalized T-cell clonal expansion were also seen in some nonresponding patients. In the 0.1-3.0 mg/kg groups, partial responders were among the patients with the lowest normalized peripheral clonal expansion, particularly in CD8+ T cells. The antigen specificity of the clonally expanded peripheral T cells was not determined. At doses of 0.1 to 3.0 mg/kg, clonal expansion of both CD4+ and CD8+ T cells in blood was seen between baseline and week 6. After ivuxolimab, expanded clones were on average more numerous among CD8+ T cells than among CD4+ T cells.

Cut back by 3 bases and 0 bases, the V and J ends lie 19 bases apart. The CDR3 numbers 17 residues from cysteine through phenylalanine. CDR3 DNA is the only sequence kept; it has 51 bases, read in frame from the first base. CDR1 SGHTS and CDR2 YDEGEE are derived from the germline V gene. To note about this clone: Its specific antigen is unknown. No base-level quality is on record; no much larger clone is a single base apart.

For sequencing of the TCRbeta CDR3 region, genomic DNA was extracted from the sorted cells. The immunoSEQ Assay was used to sequence the TCRbeta CDR3 regions. TCRdb took this table from immuneACCESS and kept in-frame rearrangements with V and J called. Such tables lack part of the clones; where checked against another copy, unresolved V genes explain under half of the gap, and the rest is unexplained. The sample records about 67,000 clones, approximately 81% of which are singletons. Clones ranked in the top ten supply 2% to 2.5% of the sample. Patients with autoimmune disease history or receiving systemic immunosuppression were excluded from the trial. Peripheral blood for TCR sequencing was collected from all dose cohorts at baseline, on cycle 4 day 1, and on cycle 7 day 1. Samples came from an open-label, multicenter, first-in-human phase I dose-escalation trial of ivuxolimab. Adults with locally advanced or metastatic melanoma, renal cell, hepatocellular, or head and neck squamous cell carcinoma were enrolled in the trial. Before TCR sequencing, CD4+ and CD8+ T cells were separately sorted from peripheral blood.

This TCR was recovered from an adult with an advanced solid tumor such as melanoma, head and neck, liver or kidney cancer. In this chain, TRBV5-8 is recombined with TRBJ2-7; D gene: possibly TRBD2, on 6 matching bases. The specimen was CD4+ or CD8+ T cells sorted from blood, collected in a trial of the OX40 agonist ivuxolimab. The bases are TGTGCCAGCAGCTACGGCCGGGACTTTAGTTCCTCCTACGAGCAGTACTTC. This codes for CASSYGRDFSSSYEQYF.